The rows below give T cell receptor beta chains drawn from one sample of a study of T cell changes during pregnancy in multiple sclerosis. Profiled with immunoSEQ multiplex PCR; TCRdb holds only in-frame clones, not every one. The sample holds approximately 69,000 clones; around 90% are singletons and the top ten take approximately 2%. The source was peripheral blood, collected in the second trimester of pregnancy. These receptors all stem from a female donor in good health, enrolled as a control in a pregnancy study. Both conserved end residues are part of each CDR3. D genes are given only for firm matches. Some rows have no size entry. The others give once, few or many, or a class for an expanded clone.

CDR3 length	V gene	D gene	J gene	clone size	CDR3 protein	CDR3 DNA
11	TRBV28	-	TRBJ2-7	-	CASSLRYEQYF	TGTGCCAGCAGTCTACGCTACGAGCAGTACTTC
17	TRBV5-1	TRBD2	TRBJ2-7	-	CASSQPPGRGGAYEQYF	TGCGCCAGCAGTCAACCCCCAGGCCGGGGGGGGGCATACGAGCAGTACTTC
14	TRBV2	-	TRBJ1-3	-	CASNPQSSGNTIYF	TGTGCCAGCAACCCACAGAGCTCTGGAAACACCATATATTTT
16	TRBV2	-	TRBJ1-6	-	CASSIQGFSYNSPLHF	TGTGCCAGCAGTATCCAGGGATTCTCCTATAATTCACCCCTCCACTTT
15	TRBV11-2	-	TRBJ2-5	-	CASSFRGLLQETQYF	TGTGCCAGCAGCTTCCGCGGCCTACTACAAGAGACCCAGTACTTC
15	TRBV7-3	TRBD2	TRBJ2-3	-	CASSHSGGERDTQYF	TGTGCCAGCAGCCATAGCGGGGGGGAACGAGATACGCAGTATTTT
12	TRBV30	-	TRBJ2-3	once	CASQRSGDTQYF	TGTGCCTCCCAACGGTCCGGGGATACGCAGTATTTT
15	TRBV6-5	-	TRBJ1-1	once	CASSYGARGTTEAFF	TGTGCCAGCAGTTACGGCGCTAGGGGTACCACTGAAGCTTTCTTT
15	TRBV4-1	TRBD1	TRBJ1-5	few	CASSQGGQGDQPQHF	TGCGCCAGCAGCCAAGGGGGACAGGGGGATCAGCCCCAGCATTTT
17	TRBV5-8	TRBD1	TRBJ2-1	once	CASSPGTGANFYNEQFF	TGTGCCAGCAGCCCCGGGACAGGAGCAAATTTTTACAATGAGCAGTTCTTC
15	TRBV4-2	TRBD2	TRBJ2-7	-	CASSQENSGAYEQYF	TGTGCCAGCAGCCAAGAAAATAGCGGGGCCTACGAGCAGTACTTC
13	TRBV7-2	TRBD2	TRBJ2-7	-	CASSQFTSGGWDF	TGTGCCAGCAGCCAGTTCACTAGCGGGGGGTGGGACTTC
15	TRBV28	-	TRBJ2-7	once	CASRTSSLQTYEQYF	TGTGCCAGCAGAACCTCGAGTTTACAGACCTACGAGCAGTACTTC
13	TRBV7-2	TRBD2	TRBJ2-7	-	CASSPRRGGEQYF	TGTGCCAGCTCCCCCAGGCGGGGGGGCGAGCAGTACTTC
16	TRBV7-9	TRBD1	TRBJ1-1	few	CASRQGGKAWGTEAFF	TGTGCCAGCAGACAAGGGGGCAAGGCCTGGGGCACTGAAGCTTTCTTT
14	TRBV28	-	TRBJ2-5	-	CASSLSSGGETQYF	TGTGCCAGCAGTTTATCCTCCGGGGGAGAGACCCAGTACTTC
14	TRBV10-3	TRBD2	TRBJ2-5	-	CAISERSGAETQYF	TGTGCCATCAGTGAGAGAAGCGGGGCGGAGACCCAGTACTTC
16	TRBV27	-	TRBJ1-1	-	CASSLTPPRGNTEAFF	TGTGCCAGCAGTTTAACCCCCCCCCGAGGGAACACTGAAGCTTTCTTT
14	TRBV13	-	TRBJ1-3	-	CASSSQGFGNTIYF	TGTGCCAGCAGCTCCCAGGGGTTTGGAAACACCATATATTTT
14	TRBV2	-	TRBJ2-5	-	CASRRQGGQETQYF	TGTGCCAGCAGGAGACAGGGAGGCCAAGAGACCCAGTACTTC
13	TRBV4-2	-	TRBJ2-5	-	CASRQNDQETQYF	TGTGCCAGCAGACAGAATGACCAGGAGACCCAGTACTTC
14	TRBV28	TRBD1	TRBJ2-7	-	CASSGTAVLYEQYF	TGTGCCAGCAGCGGGACAGCTGTCCTCTACGAGCAGTACTTC
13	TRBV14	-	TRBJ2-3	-	CASSRTGNRTQYF	TGTGCCAGCAGCCGTACCGGGAATAGGACGCAGTATTTT
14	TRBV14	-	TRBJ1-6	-	CASSPTGLGSPLHF	TGTGCCAGCAGCCCGACTGGGTTGGGTTCACCCCTCCACTTT
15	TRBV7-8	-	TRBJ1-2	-	CASSPNAGVSYGYTF	TGTGCCAGCAGCCCGAACGCCGGAGTTTCCTATGGCTACACCTTC
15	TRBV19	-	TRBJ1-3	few	CASSITAGPGNTIYF	TGTGCCAGTAGTATAACAGCAGGGCCTGGAAACACCATATATTTT
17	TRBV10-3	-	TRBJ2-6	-	CAISEPPASVGANVLTF	TGTGCCATCAGTGAGCCCCCTGCGTCGGTTGGGGCCAACGTCCTGACTTTC
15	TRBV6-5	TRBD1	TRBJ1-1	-	CASSGRDRGYTEAFF	TGTGCCAGCAGTGGCCGGGACAGGGGTTACACTGAAGCTTTCTTT
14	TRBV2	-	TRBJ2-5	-	CASSYLGGRETQYF	TGTGCCAGCAGTTACTTGGGGGGGCGGGAGACCCAGTACTTC
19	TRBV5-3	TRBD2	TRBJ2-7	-	CARSSITTSGGYGDNEQYF	TGTGCCAGAAGCTCAATAACGACTAGCGGGGGGTACGGGGATAACGAGCAGTACTTC
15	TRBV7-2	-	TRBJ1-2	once	CASSPGQGEVYGYTF	TGTGCCAGCAGCCCCGGGCAGGGCGAGGTCTATGGCTACACCTTC
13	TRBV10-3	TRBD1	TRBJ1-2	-	CAISESETGNYTF	TGTGCCATCAGTGAGTCGGAGACAGGGAACTACACCTTC
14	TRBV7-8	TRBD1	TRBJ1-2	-	CASSPGQGVYGYTF	TGTGCCAGCAGCCCCGGACAGGGGGTCTATGGCTACACCTTC
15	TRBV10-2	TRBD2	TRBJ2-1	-	CASRAGTRGVDEQFF	TGCGCCAGCAGGGCCGGGACTAGGGGGGTCGATGAGCAGTTCTTC
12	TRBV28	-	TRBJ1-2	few	CASKEGGDGYTF	TGTGCCAGCAAAGAGGGCGGAGATGGCTACACCTTC
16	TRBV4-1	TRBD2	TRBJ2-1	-	CASSHGGGAVENEQFF	TGCGCCAGCAGCCACGGCGGGGGGGCGGTAGAAAATGAGCAGTTCTTC
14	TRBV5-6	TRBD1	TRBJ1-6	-	CASQGGVGGSPLHF	TGTGCCAGTCAAGGGGGCGTTGGTGGTTCACCCCTCCACTTT
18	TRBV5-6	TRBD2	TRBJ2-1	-	CASSSQLAGGPFYNEQFF	TGTGCCAGCAGCTCCCAACTAGCGGGGGGACCATTTTACAATGAGCAGTTCTTC
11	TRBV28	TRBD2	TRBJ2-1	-	CASSLTGGQFF	TGTGCCAGCAGTTTGACGGGAGGACAGTTCTTC
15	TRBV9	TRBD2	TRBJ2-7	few	CASSVAGRGDPEQYF	TGTGCCAGCAGCGTAGCTGGACGGGGGGATCCCGAGCAGTACTTC
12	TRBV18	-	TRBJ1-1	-	CASSSGQLEAFF	TGTGCCAGCTCATCTGGACAGCTTGAAGCTTTCTTT
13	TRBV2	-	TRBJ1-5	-	CASSVQGGRPQHF	TGTGCCAGCAGTGTCCAGGGCGGGAGGCCCCAGCATTTT
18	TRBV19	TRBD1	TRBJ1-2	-	CASSHSGAGGPRGYGYTF	TGTGCCAGTAGCCACTCGGGTGCAGGGGGGCCGCGGGGCTATGGCTACACCTTC
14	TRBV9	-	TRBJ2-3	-	CASNVEGGANTQYF	TGTGCCAGCAACGTGGAGGGAGGAGCGAATACGCAGTATTTT
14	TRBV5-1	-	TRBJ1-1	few	CASSSPNGGTEAFF	TGCGCCAGCAGCTCTCCGAACGGAGGCACTGAAGCTTTCTTT
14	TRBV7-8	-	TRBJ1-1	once	CASSLVGHHPEAFF	TGTGCCAGCAGCTTAGTGGGACATCACCCTGAAGCTTTCTTT